The 12 T cell receptor beta chains below were found in one sample sequenced in a study of shared clonotypes between healthy human individuals (dated by TCRdb to about 2020). Libraries were prepared through the immunoSEQ multiplex PCR assay. The clones in this table, taken by TCRdb from immuneACCESS, are in-frame only. Not every clone is retained; where verified, under half of the shortfall comes from an unresolved V gene, and the cause of the rest is unknown. A total of over a million clones appear in this sample, 70% to 80% of them only once. 0.6% to 0.75% of the sample is in the top ten clones. The sequenced material came from memory CD4+ T cells from PBMCs. The sample's cell subset or site, from its label and the paper: CD45RA-negative fraction. The receptors stem from a man younger than 35 in good health. Some clones in this sample may be carry-over from other donors' samples.

The chain recombines TRBV7-9 with TRBJ2-3; no firm D call. From germline, CDR1 is SEHNR and CDR2 FQNEAQ (reference sequence). V gave up 0 bases and J gave up 6 bases, with 10 bases separating them. This CDR3 region has 14 residues. CDR3 sequence (DNA): TGTGCCAGCAGCTTAGCGAGCGCTTGGGATACGCAGTATTTT. Protein product: CASSLASAWDTQYF.

A note on this clone: A far larger clone differs by one base, so this is likely a read error. V is TRBV28 and J is TRBJ2-7; TRBD2 agrees at 7 bases. Germline values: CDR1 MDHEN, CDR2 SYDVKM. After removal of 6 bases from V and 6 bases from J, the junction contained 5 bases not matched to a gene. The CDR3 contains 12 residues. CDR3 loop: CASSGRFREQYF. CDR3 nucleotides: TGTGCCAGCAGCGGGAGGTTCCGCGAGCAGTACTTC.

Many counts were recorded for this clone. The chain carries TRBV4-1 and TRBJ1-1; tentatively, D is TRBD1 (6 bases). This CDR3 contains 13 residues. V was cut by 4 bases and J by 4 bases, with 10 bases left in between. Germline CDR1 and CDR2: MGHRA and YSYEKL. The CDR3, as DNA: TGCGCCAGCAGCCGAGGACAGAGCACTGAAGCTTTCTTT. It yields the protein CASSRGQSTEAFF.

This clone has ten or more counts. The chain recombines TRBV13 with TRBJ2-7, with 7 positions matching TRBD1. After removal of 10 bases from V and 4 bases from J, the junction contained 7 bases not matched to a gene. The CDR3 loop spans 12 amino acids. CDR1 and CDR2 (germline): PRHDT, FYEKMQ (reference sequence). The CDR3 bases are TGTGCCACTACAGGGGAAAGTTACGAGCAGTACTTC. It encodes CATTGESYEQYF.

V is TRBV5-5 and J is TRBJ2-3; D possibly corresponds to TRBD1 (6 bases). Trimming stripped 4 bases from V and 4 bases from J, with 16 bases between. This CDR3 region has 15 residues. Germline assignment: CDR1 SGHKS and CDR2 YYEKEE (reference sequence). CDR3 in DNA: TGTGCCAGCAGCCGGGACACCCCAGGGGCAGATACGCAGTATTTT. It codes for CASSRDTPGADTQYF.

This chain joins TRBV7-8 and TRBJ2-1, with no clear D. Per germline, CDR1 SGHVS and CDR2 FQNEAQ. The CDR3 runs to 10 residues. With 2 bases removed from V and 8 bases from J, the gap between germline ends came to 1 base. The CDR3: CASSLHEQFF. The CDR3 region has the DNA TGTGCCAGCAGCTTACATGAGCAGTTCTTC.

V and J are TRBV11-2 and TRBJ2-7; D is undetermined. V was pared by 7 bases and J by 3 bases, with 16 bases between. The germline gives CDR1 SGHAT, CDR2 FQNNGV. The CDR3 extends over 14 amino acids. Here the CDR3 reads CASTRDHQGYEQYF. CDR3 DNA sequence: TGTGCCAGCACCCGTGACCACCAAGGCTACGAGCAGTACTTC.

Notes on this clone: A read error may explain this, as a much larger clone is one base away. The identical CDR3 is also encoded by other nucleotide sequences in the sample. The chain links TRBV28 to TRBJ2-7; D not certain. The ends were cut back, 6 bases at V and 5 bases at J, with 17 bases in the middle. CDR3 length: 14 amino acids. From germline, CDR1 is MDHEN and CDR2 SYDVKM. The CDR3 sequence: CASRGPVESHEQYF. The CDR3, as DNA: TGTGCCAGCAGAGGCCCAGTGGAGTCCCACGAGCAGTACTTC.

V usage is TRBV28 and J usage is TRBJ1-2; D is perhaps TRBD1 (5 bases). Trimming took 8 bases from V and 1 from J, leaving 17 bases between them. The CDR3 has 15 residues. Germline V lookup: CDR1 MDHEN, CDR2 SYDVKM. CDR3 residues: CASLFSRGNNYGYTF. For the CDR3, the DNA is TGTGCCAGCCTTTTCAGTCGGGGGAATAACTATGGCTACACCTTC.

The chain carries TRBV2 and TRBJ1-4; the D gene is possibly TRBD1 (6 bases). The V gene's germline CDR1 is SNHLY and CDR2 FYNNEI. With 4 bases removed from V and 4 bases from J, the gap between germline ends came to 13 bases. This CDR3 is built from 15 residues. The CDR3 bases are TGTGCCAGCAGTGGTGCAGGGGCTATTAATGAAAAACTGTTTTTT. Residues: CASSGAGAINEKLFF.

This chain joins TRBV15 and TRBJ2-7; 11 positions agree with TRBD2. Looked up from germline, CDR1 is LNHNV and CDR2 is YYDKDF (reference sequence). J gave up 4 bases and V 9 bases, and 11 bases lay outside the gene matches. CDR3 size: 15 residues. Here the CDR3 reads CATGAGTSGPYEQYF. In nucleotides, the CDR3 is TGTGCCACGGGGGCCGGGACTAGCGGACCTTACGAGCAGTACTTC.

The CDR3 sequence: CASRLGVMNTEAFF. As DNA, the CDR3 is TGTGCCAGCCGCTTGGGAGTCATGAACACTGAAGCTTTCTTT. J is TRBJ1-1 and V is TRBV28; D not resolved. V lost 8 bases and J lost 0, with 13 bases in between. Germline-derived CDR1 and CDR2 are MDHEN and SYDVKM. This CDR3 region has 14 residues. The full variable domain, its missing parts supplied by reference TRBV28 and TRBJ1-1, is DVKVTQSSRYLVKRTGEKVFLECVQDMDHENMFWYRQDPGLGLRLIYFSYDVKMKEKGDIPEGYSVSREKKERFSLILESASTNQTSMYLCASRLGVMNTEAFFGQGTRLTVV.